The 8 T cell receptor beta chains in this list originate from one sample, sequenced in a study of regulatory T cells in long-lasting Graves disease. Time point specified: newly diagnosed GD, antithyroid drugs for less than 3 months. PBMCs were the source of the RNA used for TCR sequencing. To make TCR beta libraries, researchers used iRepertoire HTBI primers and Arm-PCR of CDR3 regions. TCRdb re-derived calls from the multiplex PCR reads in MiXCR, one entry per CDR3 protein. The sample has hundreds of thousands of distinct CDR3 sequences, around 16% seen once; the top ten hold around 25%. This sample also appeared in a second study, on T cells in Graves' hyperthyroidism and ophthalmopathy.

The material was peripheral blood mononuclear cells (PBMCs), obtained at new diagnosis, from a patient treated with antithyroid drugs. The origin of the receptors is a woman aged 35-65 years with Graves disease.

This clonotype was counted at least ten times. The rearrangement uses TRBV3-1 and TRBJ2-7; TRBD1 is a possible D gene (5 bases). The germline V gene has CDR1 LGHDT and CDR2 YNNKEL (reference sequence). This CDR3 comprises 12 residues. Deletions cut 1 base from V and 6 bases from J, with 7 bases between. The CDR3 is CASSQVQGEQYF. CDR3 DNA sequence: TGTGCCAGCAGCCAAGTTCAGGGCGAGCAGTACTTC.

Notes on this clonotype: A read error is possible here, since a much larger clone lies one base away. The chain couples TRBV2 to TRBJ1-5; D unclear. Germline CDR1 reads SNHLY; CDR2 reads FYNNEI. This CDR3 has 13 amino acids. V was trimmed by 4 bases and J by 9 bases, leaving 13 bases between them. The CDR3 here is CASSGAARGPQHF. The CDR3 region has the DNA TGTGCCAGCAGTGGAGCGGCCCGAGGGCCCCAGCATTTT.

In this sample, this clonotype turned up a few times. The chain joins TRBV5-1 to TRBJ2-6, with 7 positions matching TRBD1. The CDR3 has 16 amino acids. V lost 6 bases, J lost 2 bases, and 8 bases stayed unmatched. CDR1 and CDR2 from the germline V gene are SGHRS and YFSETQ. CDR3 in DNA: TGCGCCAGCACCCGGACAGGTACAGCTGGGGCCAACGTCCTGACTTTC. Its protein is CASTRTGTAGANVLTF. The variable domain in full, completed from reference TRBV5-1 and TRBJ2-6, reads KAGVTQTPRYLIKTRGQQVTLSCSPISGHRSVSWYQQTPGQGLQFLFEYFSETQRNKGNFPGRFSGRQFSNSRSEMNVSTLELGDSALYLCASTRTGTAGANVLTFGAGSRLTVL.

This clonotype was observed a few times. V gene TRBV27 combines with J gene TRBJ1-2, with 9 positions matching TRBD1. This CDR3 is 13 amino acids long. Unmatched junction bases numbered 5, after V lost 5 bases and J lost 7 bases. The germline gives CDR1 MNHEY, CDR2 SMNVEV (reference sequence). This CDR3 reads CASSVGTGSGYTF. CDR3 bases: TGTGCCAGCAGTGTCGGGACAGGGTCTGGCTACACCTTC.

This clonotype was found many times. The CDR3 here is CASSWGEIGAYEQYF. The CDR3 DNA reads TGTGCCAGCAGCTGGGGGGAGATTGGGGCCTACGAGCAGTACTTC. This chain connects TRBV11-2 to TRBJ2-7; D perhaps matches TRBD2 (6 bases). Germline assignment: CDR1 SGHAT and CDR2 FQNNGV. This CDR3 has 15 amino acids. Trimming pared 4 bases from V and 2 bases from J, leaving 15 bases between. Together with reference TRBV11-2 and TRBJ2-7, the CDR3 gives the full variable domain: EAGVAQSPRYKIIEKRQSVAFWCNPISGHATLYWYQQILGQGPKLLIQFQNNGVVDDSQLPKDRFSAERLKGVDSTLKIQPAKLEDSAVYLCASSWGEIGAYEQYFGPGTRLTVT.

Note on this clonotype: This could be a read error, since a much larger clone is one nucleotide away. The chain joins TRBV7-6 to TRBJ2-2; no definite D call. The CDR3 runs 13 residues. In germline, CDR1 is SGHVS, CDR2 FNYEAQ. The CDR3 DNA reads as TGTGTCAGCAGCATCAGATGGGTAGCGGAGCTGTTTTTT. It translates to CVSSIRWVAELFF.

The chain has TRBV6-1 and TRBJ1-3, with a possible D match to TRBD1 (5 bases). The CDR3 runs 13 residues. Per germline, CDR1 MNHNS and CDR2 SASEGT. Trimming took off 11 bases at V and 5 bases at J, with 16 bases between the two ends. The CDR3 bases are TGTGCCTGCCGTGGGGCTGTGAGAAACACCATATATTTT. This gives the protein CACRGAVRNTIYF.

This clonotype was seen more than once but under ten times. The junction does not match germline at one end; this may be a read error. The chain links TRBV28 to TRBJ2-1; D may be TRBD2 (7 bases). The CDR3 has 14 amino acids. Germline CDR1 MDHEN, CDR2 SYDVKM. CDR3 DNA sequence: TGTGCCAGCAGTTCGGGGGGACACTACGATGAGCAGTTCTTC. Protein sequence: CASSSGGHYDEQFF.